Listed below are T cell receptor beta chains from one sample, sequenced in a study of monozygotic twins with inflammatory bowel disease. TCRdb derives one entry per CDR3 protein from the 5' RACE reads, leaving out DNA. The listing contains about 380,000 distinct CDR3 sequences. Sequencing was performed on blood. Source of these receptors: a human donor with ulcerative colitis or Crohn's disease, or a healthy co-twin of an affected twin (not recorded which). The CDR3 runs from the conserved cysteine through the conserved F or W.

J: TRBJ2-1
V: TRBV12-3/TRBV12-4
length: 18
CDR3: CASSRTSSPSLSYNEQFF

J: TRBJ2-7
V: TRBV5-4
length: 15
CDR3: CASSLKGAYPYEQYF

J: TRBJ1-5
V: TRBV12-3/TRBV12-4
length: 14
CDR3: CASRSGTDNQPQHF

J: TRBJ1-2
V: TRBV12-5
length: 12
CDR3: CASSGSSYGYTF

J: TRBJ2-3
V: TRBV5-5
length: 12
CDR3: CASSLGIDTQYF

J: TRBJ2-3
V: TRBV24-1
length: 14
CDR3: CATSDRRLVDTQYF

J: TRBJ2-2
V: TRBV4-2
length: 15
CDR3: CASSQEWGHTGELFF

J: TRBJ1-5
V: TRBV4-3
length: 13
CDR3: CASSLEANQPQHF

J: TRBJ2-1
V: TRBV24-1
length: 18
CDR3: CATSESLAGGHDRNEQFF

J: TRBJ2-7
V: TRBV12-3/TRBV12-4
length: 12
CDR3: CASSPQYYEQYF

J: TRBJ1-2
V: TRBV6-1
length: 14
CDR3: CASSQMGDNYGYTF

J: TRBJ2-5
V: TRBV27
length: 14
CDR3: CASRGGGGQETQYF

J: TRBJ2-7
V: TRBV25-1
length: 16
CDR3: CASSDWGQGVSYEQYF

J: TRBJ2-2
V: TRBV5-1
length: 18
CDR3: CASSLAGTGGPNTGELFF

J: TRBJ2-1
V: TRBV7-9
length: 15
CDR3: CASSLMAGTYNEQFF

J: TRBJ1-2
V: TRBV7-2
length: 15
CDR3: CASSLSGGGWYGYTF

J: TRBJ2-6
V: TRBV15
length: 13
CDR3: CATTPSGANVLTF

J: TRBJ2-7
V: TRBV5-6
length: 12
CDR3: CASSQLQYEQYF

J: TRBJ2-5
V: TRBV30
length: 14
CDR3: CAWTRVGGAETQYF

J: TRBJ2-3
V: TRBV12-3/TRBV12-4
length: 14
CDR3: CASSARDNTDTQYF

J: TRBJ2-7
V: TRBV12-3/TRBV12-4
length: 13
CDR3: CASSGTRFYEQYF

J: TRBJ1-1
V: TRBV11-2
length: 16
CDR3: CASSLHSLDSSTEAFF

J: TRBJ2-7
V: TRBV3-1
length: 17
CDR3: CASSGWTSGGRSYEQYF

J: TRBJ1-4
V: TRBV10-3
length: 14
CDR3: CAIRRDPGDEKLFF

J: TRBJ2-5
V: TRBV3-1
length: 11
CDR3: CASSLHETQYF

J: TRBJ2-5
V: TRBV7-3
length: 15
CDR3: CASSLSGNSLETQYF

J: TRBJ1-1
V: TRBV6-1
length: 15
CDR3: CASSPRVGRNTEAFF

J: TRBJ1-4
V: TRBV20-1
length: 14
CDR3: CSASRTGRDEKLFF

J: TRBJ1-5
V: TRBV5-5
length: 13
CDR3: CAGSLKGNQPQHF

J: TRBJ2-7
V: TRBV5-1
length: 13
CDR3: CASSFQGTYEQYF

J: TRBJ2-5
V: TRBV10-3
length: 16
CDR3: CAIRPGLEEFQETQYF

J: TRBJ2-5
V: TRBV15
length: 12
CDR3: CATSRKAETQYF

J: TRBJ2-7
V: TRBV7-9
length: 17
CDR3: CASSSLVGVGLAYEQYF

J: TRBJ2-6
V: TRBV11-3
length: 22
CDR3: CASSLGLGIKGGESTGANVLTF

J: TRBJ2-2
V: TRBV24-1
length: 12
CDR3: CATRGAAGELFF

J: TRBJ2-1
V: TRBV18
length: 16
CDR3: CASSPLLESSYNEQFF

J: TRBJ1-4
V: TRBV6-5
length: 16
CDR3: CASSYQASGRKEKLFF

J: TRBJ1-1
V: TRBV5-1
length: 12
CDR3: CASSDRETEAFF

J: TRBJ2-2
V: TRBV5-1
length: 16
CDR3: CASSLEGGSYTGELFF

J: TRBJ2-1
V: TRBV18
length: 17
CDR3: CASSPSYRDNSVDEQFF

J: TRBJ2-7
V: TRBV11-2
length: 13
CDR3: CASSSDRGPEQYF

J: TRBJ2-3
V: TRBV4-1
length: 16
CDR3: CASSQDWGLSTDTQYF

J: TRBJ2-4
V: TRBV28
length: 14
CDR3: CASSPHRPRGLQYF

J: TRBJ2-7
V: TRBV10-3
length: 15
CDR3: CAISAGTRSAREQYF

J: TRBJ2-2
V: TRBV5-1
length: 13
CDR3: CASSLEGSGELFF

J: TRBJ2-1
V: TRBV12-3/TRBV12-4
length: 17
CDR3: CASSLHGPWGQDNEQFF

J: TRBJ1-2
V: TRBV12-3/TRBV12-4
length: 13
CDR3: CASSLVSRTYYTF

J: TRBJ2-1
V: TRBV5-1
length: 17
CDR3: CASSFLAGGPVYNEQFF

J: TRBJ1-1
V: TRBV30
length: 17
CDR3: CAWSAVGWGSENTEAFF

J: TRBJ2-7
V: TRBV15
length: 14
CDR3: CATSRDIASHEQYF

J: TRBJ2-1
V: TRBV20-1
length: 13
CDR3: CSAPDEFGNEQFF

J: TRBJ2-1
V: TRBV7-6
length: 17
CDR3: CASSTGLAGGLYNEQFF

J: TRBJ2-1
V: TRBV11-2
length: 14
CDR3: CASSSWGTSNEQFF